This is a list of T cell receptor beta chains from one sample in a study of blood T cell repertoires in COVID-19. Using immunoSEQ multiplex PCR, the repertoire was profiled, and TCRdb retains in-frame clones only, with some absent. Of 300,000 or so clones in the sample, about 90% were seen once. The sample was PBMCs or T cells enriched from blood (not recorded which). These receptors were taken from a woman younger than 45 who had recovered from COVID-19. Both conserved end residues are part of each CDR3. A D gene is named only where the DNA matches it firmly. Not all rows give a size; the values are once, few, many and, for expanded clones, a class.

DNA,CDR3,J,size,V,D
TGTGCCATCAGCGACAACGGGGGGGGCTACTATGGCTACACCTTC,CAISDNGGGYYGYTF,TRBJ1-2,NA,TRBV10-3,NA
TGTGCCAGCAGCGTAGCCACCGGGGGGAACACTGAAGCTTTCTTT,CASSVATGGNTEAFF,TRBJ1-1,NA,TRBV9,NA
TGTGCCAGCAGCCCGATTCCCGGGGCAACTAATGAAAAACTGTTTTTT,CASSPIPGATNEKLFF,TRBJ1-4,NA,TRBV9,NA
TGTGCCAGTAGTTTGGTCTTACGGGATACGCAGTATTTT,CASSLVLRDTQYF,TRBJ2-3,few,TRBV19,NA
TGCGCCAGCAGCAGGACAGGGGGCGCGGTTGGGAACACTGAAGCTTTCTTT,CASSRTGGAVGNTEAFF,TRBJ1-1,once,TRBV5-1,TRBD1
TGCAGCGTTGAACCCAGGGGGCCAGTGAACACTGAAGCTTTCTTT,CSVEPRGPVNTEAFF,TRBJ1-1,once,TRBV29-1,TRBD1
TGCGCCAGCAGCTTGGGGGGGCAACAGTACGAGCAGTACTTC,CASSLGGQQYEQYF,TRBJ2-7,few,TRBV5-1,NA
TGTGCCAGTAGTATAGAGGGACAGCAGTTTGGCTACACCTTC,CASSIEGQQFGYTF,TRBJ1-2,NA,TRBV19,TRBD1
TGTGCCAGCAGTGAAACTCCGGTCGGGTCACCCCTCCACTTT,CASSETPVGSPLHF,TRBJ1-6,once,TRBV6-1,NA
TGTGCCAGCAGCTTGGCCGCGGCAGGGGGTGCTTTCTTT,CASSLAAAGGAFF,TRBJ1-1,NA,TRBV5-6,TRBD1
TGTGCCAGCAGCCTCGGGATGAACACCGGGGAGCTGTTTTTT,CASSLGMNTGELFF,TRBJ2-2,NA,TRBV5-4,NA
TGTGCCAGCAGCCGAGGACTAGCGGGGGAAGGAGAGACCCAGTACTTC,CASSRGLAGEGETQYF,TRBJ2-5,NA,TRBV3-1/TRBV3-2,TRBD2
TGCGCCAGCAGCCAAGTCGGGGGACAGTTCTACGAGCAGTACTTC,CASSQVGGQFYEQYF,TRBJ2-7,NA,TRBV4-1,NA
TGTGCCAGCGGGGGCGATCAGCCCCAGCATTTT,CASGGDQPQHF,TRBJ1-5,NA,TRBV9,NA
TGTGCCAGCAGTTTATGGGCAGGGATGAGCAATCAGCCCCAGCATTTT,CASSLWAGMSNQPQHF,TRBJ1-5,NA,TRBV27,NA
TGTGCCTGGAGTGATTTTGAGGGTTCCTATAATTCACCCCTCCACTTT,CAWSDFEGSYNSPLHF,TRBJ1-6,NA,TRBV30,NA
TGTGCCAGCAGCCAGGGTAACCGGGGAATCAGCAATCAGCCCCAGCATTTT,CASSQGNRGISNQPQHF,TRBJ1-5,NA,TRBV3-1/TRBV3-2,NA
TGTGCCAGCAGTGCACAGGTTTATGGCTACACCTTC,CASSAQVYGYTF,TRBJ1-2,NA,TRBV2,NA
TGCGCCAGCAGCTTGGTACGCCGGGACAGCTCCTACGAGCAGTACTTC,CASSLVRRDSSYEQYF,TRBJ2-7,NA,TRBV5-1,TRBD1
TGTGCCAGCAGCCCGACAGGGAGAAATAATTCACCCCTCCACTTT,CASSPTGRNNSPLHF,TRBJ1-6,NA,TRBV6-4,TRBD1
TGTGCCAGCAGCTTGCAGGGTGGTGATCAGCCCCAGCATTTT,CASSLQGGDQPQHF,TRBJ1-5,few,TRBV5-6,NA
TGTGCCTGGAGTGTAATGCGTGTCCATGAGCAGTTCTTC,CAWSVMRVHEQFF,TRBJ2-1,NA,TRBV30,NA
TGTGCCAGTAGAAAGGACGGAGGTGGCTACACCTTC,CASRKDGGGYTF,TRBJ1-2,few,TRBV19,NA
TGTGCCAGCAGTCCCCCCAGTATGGGGGGCTATAATTCACCCCTCCACTTT,CASSPPSMGGYNSPLHF,TRBJ1-6,few,TRBV27,NA
TGTGCCACCAGCAAAGCAGGGGTTTACAACACTGAAGCTTTCTTT,CATSKAGVYNTEAFF,TRBJ1-1,few,TRBV15,NA
TGTGCCAGCAGCAAGCGGGGACAGCCCTCTGGAAACACCATATATTTT,CASSKRGQPSGNTIYF,TRBJ1-3,NA,TRBV21-1,NA
TGTGCCTGGAGTGGAGGGTCCTTTGGGGCTTTCTTT,CAWSGGSFGAFF,TRBJ1-1,NA,TRBV30,NA
TGTGCCAGCAGCTTAAGGGTTACAGGGATTGCTTTCTTT,CASSLRVTGIAFF,TRBJ1-1,NA,TRBV13,NA
TGTGCCAGCAGTACCGGGGTTTTGAGGGCGGGGGTTGGGATCGAAAAACTGTTTTTT,CASSTGVLRAGVGIEKLFF,TRBJ1-4,NA,TRBV27,NA
TGTGCCTGGAGTTGGGAGCGGGGGGGCTATGAGCAGTTCTTC,CAWSWERGGYEQFF,TRBJ2-1,NA,TRBV30,TRBD2
TGTGCCAGCCATGACAGGACCTCTGGGGCCAACGTCCTGACTTTC,CASHDRTSGANVLTF,TRBJ2-6,once,TRBV2,NA
TGCAGTGCTAGTGATGGGGGGGCTGAAGCTTTCTTT,CSASDGGAEAFF,TRBJ1-1,NA,TRBV20-1,NA
TGCGCCAGCAGCCAGGGACAGGGAGGGGGCAATCAGCCCCAGCATTTT,CASSQGQGGGNQPQHF,TRBJ1-5,NA,TRBV4-1,TRBD1
TGTGCCAGCAGCTTACTAGCGGCAGGGGAGCAGTACTTC,CASSLLAAGEQYF,TRBJ2-7,NA,TRBV7-6,TRBD2
TGCAGCGCCCTGAGGTGGACAGGTCCGGTGGGGTACACTGAAGCTTTCTTT,CSALRWTGPVGYTEAFF,TRBJ1-1,NA,TRBV29-1,TRBD1
TGTGCCTGGACACACGGAAACACCATATATTTT,CAWTHGNTIYF,TRBJ1-3,NA,TRBV30,NA
TGTGCCAGCAGCTTGACGGGTTTGAACACTGAAGCTTTCTTT,CASSLTGLNTEAFF,TRBJ1-1,NA,TRBV7-2,NA
TGTGCCAGCAGCTTAGATCCGCGTTCCGAGCAGTACTTC,CASSLDPRSEQYF,TRBJ2-7,NA,TRBV11-2,NA
TGTGCCAGCAGTTTAGACGGGACCGGGGAGCTGTTTTTT,CASSLDGTGELFF,TRBJ2-2,NA,TRBV6-5,NA
TGTGCCTGGAGTGCCGGGACAGGGTCACGCGACAGGACCGCTTTCTTT,CAWSAGTGSRDRTAFF,TRBJ1-1,NA,TRBV30,TRBD1
TGTGCCAGCAGTTCCGGAATGGAGCGGGGGTTTTACTACGAGCAGTACTTC,CASSSGMERGFYYEQYF,TRBJ2-7,NA,TRBV27,TRBD2
TGCGCCAGCGCTTACGGGGAGGGGAAAGGGTCACCCCTCCACTTT,CASAYGEGKGSPLHF,TRBJ1-6,NA,TRBV4-1,NA
TGTGCCAGCAGCACGTGGCCCGTCGGGACAGAGAATTCACCCCTCCACTTT,CASSTWPVGTENSPLHF,TRBJ1-6,NA,TRBV14,TRBD1
TGCGCCAGCAGTTTCCGGGGACAGCCCCAGCATTTT,CASSFRGQPQHF,TRBJ1-5,NA,TRBV10-2,NA
TGTGCCAGCAGGTGGGCCACTGAAGCTTTCTTT,CASRWATEAFF,TRBJ1-1,NA,TRBV7-9,NA
TGTGCCAGTAGTATCCTAGCGGGGGGGACCTTTGATGAGCAGTTCTTC,CASSILAGGTFDEQFF,TRBJ2-1,NA,TRBV19,TRBD2
TGTGTCACCGGGGGTTATGGCTACACCTTC,CVTGGYGYTF,TRBJ1-2,few,TRBV5-8,NA
TGTGCCAGCAGACAGGGGGCACAACAGCCCCAGCATTTT,CASRQGAQQPQHF,TRBJ1-5,NA,TRBV6-5,TRBD1
TGTGCCAGTAGTAGGCGACTAGCGGGAGACACAGATACGCAGTATTTT,CASSRRLAGDTDTQYF,TRBJ2-3,NA,TRBV19,TRBD2
TGTGCCTGGAGTGTACACAGAACTAACTATGGCTACACCTTC,CAWSVHRTNYGYTF,TRBJ1-2,once,TRBV30,NA
TGTGCCAGCAGTTACGGGCCTGAAAAACTGTTTTTT,CASSYGPEKLFF,TRBJ1-4,NA,TRBV6-6,NA